This T cell receptor beta chain was profiled in a study of siplizumab effects on memory and regulatory T cells. Study conclusions and caveats: The study found naive T cells seemingly more diverse than memory cells and seemingly major alloresponse contributors. Suppression by proliferating Tregs derived from siplizumab cultures was not verified.

Per sample, the assay covered 85,000 to 100,000 TCR templates. Assay: immunoSEQ multiplex PCR; the TCRdb copy retains only in-frame clones and omits some. The sample consists of around 120,000 clones, 94% of them appearing once. Concerning this clone: The antigen is undetermined.

The J segment lost 6 bases and the V segment lost 8 bases, leaving 6 bases of the junction unmatched. Germline CDR1 reads MNHEY; CDR2 reads SVGAGI. CDR3 length: 15 amino acids. The chain links TRBV6-5 to TRBJ2-1; 14 nucleotides line up with TRBD2. Sequencing was performed on non-Treg CD4+ T cells sorted from blood. This TCR was recovered from a human donor in good health. The CDR3 DNA follows: TGTGCCAGCTACGGGGGACTAGCGGGAGCCAATGAGCAGTTCTTC. Translation gives CASYGGLAGANEQFF.